Listed below are T cell receptor beta chains from one sample, sequenced in a study of post-analysis software for immune sequencing data. Each CDR3 protein gets one entry after TCRdb re-called the PCR reads with MiXCR. Here the sample spans about 540,000 distinct CDR3 sequences, 30% to 40% being singletons. The sequencing sample was made of blood. These receptors originate from a girl between 2 and 17 years old with multiple sclerosis. CDR3s include the opening cysteine and the closing phenylalanine or tryptophan. Each record gives: J gene, V gene, D gene, clone size, CDR3 DNA, CDR3 protein. The D gene is left open where the match is weak. Clone size appears in some rows only: once, few, many, or a class for an expanded clone.

TRBJ1-2 TRBV6-6 NA NA TGTGCCAGCAGCCACTCAAACAGGGCGGACTATGGCTACACCTTC CASSHSNRADYGYTF
TRBJ2-3 TRBV4-1 NA NA TGCGCCAGCAGCCCACGTGGGCGGGTTAGCACAGATACGCAGTATTTT CASSPRGRVSTDTQYF
TRBJ2-5 TRBV7-2 NA few TGTGCCAGCAGCTTGTCGGGGCTAGAAGAGACCCAGTACTTC CASSLSGLEETQYF
TRBJ1-1 TRBV13 NA NA TGTGCCAGCAGCTTAAAGTACACACTGAGGGGATTTGAAGCTTTCTTT CASSLKYTLRGFEAFF
TRBJ1-6 TRBV20-1 NA few TGCAGTGCTAGGGACCGAAGTATGAATTCACCCCTCCACTTT CSARDRSMNSPLHF
TRBJ2-1 TRBV7-2 NA NA TGTGCCAGCAGCTTGGTGGGGGGGCTAATAAATAAGCAGTTCTTC CASSLVGGLINKQFF
TRBJ1-6 TRBV12-3/TRBV12-4 NA NA TGTGCCAGCGGATACACGTATGACGCTTCACCCCTCCACTTT CASGYTYDASPLHF
TRBJ1-4 TRBV6-1 TRBD1 NA TGTGCCAGCAGTCCATGGGACAGGGATGGTGAAAAACTGTTTTTT CASSPWDRDGEKLFF
TRBJ2-1 TRBV5-1 TRBD2 NA TGCGCCAGCAAGGGTCTTGCACTAGCGGGTGGGAATGAGCAGTTCTTC CASKGLALAGGNEQFF
TRBJ2-7 TRBV24-1 NA many TGTGCCACCAGTGAAAGACCCTCCTACGAGCAGTACTTC CATSERPSYEQYF
TRBJ2-7 TRBV5-5 NA NA TGTGCCGGCAGCTCCCTCACGCAGGGGGGCCGTCGGGAGCAGTACTTC CAGSSLTQGGRREQYF
TRBJ2-1 TRBV5-1 TRBD2 NA TGCGCCAGCAGCCCTAGCGGGGGGAACCACAATGAGCAGTTCTTC CASSPSGGNHNEQFF
TRBJ2-7 TRBV3-1 TRBD2 NA TGTGCCAGCAGCAGGACTAGTGAAGCGTACGAGCAGTACTTC CASSRTSEAYEQYF
TRBJ1-1 TRBV20-1 NA NA TGCAGTGCTAGAGATGGTCCAGGGGCCCTCTCAACTGAAGCTTTCTTT CSARDGPGALSTEAFF
TRBJ2-3 TRBV7-2 TRBD2 NA TGTGCCAGCAGACAGAGCGGGGCCCCGGATACGCAGTATTTT CASRQSGAPDTQYF
TRBJ2-5 TRBV20-1 TRBD1 NA TGCAGTGCTAGAGATTCGTCAGGGGGCCGGGAGACCCAGTACTTC CSARDSSGGRETQYF
TRBJ2-4 TRBV5-1 NA NA TGCGCCAGCAGCTTGTGCACCTCCCAAAACATTCAGTACTTC CASSLCTSQNIQYF
TRBJ1-2 TRBV10-3 NA NA TGTGCCACCAGAAGGAGCGAAACGGATTTTTATGGCTACACCTTC CATRRSETDFYGYTF
TRBJ1-4 TRBV25-1 NA few TGTGCCAGCAGTGATCCGGTTAATGAAAAACTGTTTTTT CASSDPVNEKLFF
TRBJ2-3 TRBV24-1 NA few TGTGCCACCTCTTCGGGAAATGAAGATACGCAGTATTTT CATSSGNEDTQYF
TRBJ2-7 TRBV20-1 NA NA TGCAGTGCACCCGGGATCAGGGCACCTGGCGAGCAGTACTTC CSAPGIRAPGEQYF
TRBJ2-7 TRBV27 NA few TGTGCCAGCAGTTTGCGGGGGCTACCCTACGAGCAGTACTTC CASSLRGLPYEQYF
TRBJ1-6 TRBV27 TRBD1 NA TGTGCCAGCAACCTTAGACAGGGCGATAATTCACCCCTCCACTTT CASNLRQGDNSPLHF
TRBJ1-4 TRBV3-1 NA few TGTGCCAGCAGACTGATGGGGGACGAAAAACTGTTTTTT CASRLMGDEKLFF
TRBJ1-5 TRBV20-1 TRBD1 NA TGCAGTGCTGGCGGCCGGGGCACAGGGGGCGACCAGCCCCAGCATTTT CSAGGRGTGGDQPQHF
TRBJ1-4 TRBV6-5 NA NA TGTGCCAGCAGTTCCCTGGGGGAACCTAATGAAAAACTGTTTTTT CASSSLGEPNEKLFF
TRBJ1-1 TRBV29-1 NA NA TGCAGCGTTGCGGACACGATGAACACTGAAGCTTTCTTT CSVADTMNTEAFF
TRBJ1-1 TRBV6-6 NA NA TGTGCCAGCAGTTACGAAGGGTCGAACACTGAAGCTTTCTTT CASSYEGSNTEAFF
TRBJ1-2 TRBV10-1 NA NA TGCGCCAGCAGTGGACACAGGGCCGCCGGCTACACCTTC CASSGHRAAGYTF
TRBJ2-7 TRBV7-3 TRBD1 few TGTGCCAGCAGCCTCGGACCGTCCGGACAGGGCAGCGAGCAGTACTTC CASSLGPSGQGSEQYF
TRBJ1-6 TRBV20-1 TRBD1 few TGCAGTGCACTCGACAGGGTAGAGTCACCCCTCCACTTT CSALDRVESPLHF
TRBJ2-7 TRBV20-1 TRBD2 few TGCAGTGCTAGAGAGCCTAGCGGGGACTCCTACGAGCAGTACTTC CSAREPSGDSYEQYF
TRBJ2-1 TRBV20-1 NA once TGCAGTGCTCCTCGGTTGGGGGCGGGATACAATGAGCAGTTCTTC CSAPRLGAGYNEQFF
TRBJ2-1 TRBV10-3 TRBD2 NA TGTGCCAGCAGTCCTAGAATCCCGGGACTAGCCCCAAATGAGCAGTTCTTC CASSPRIPGLAPNEQFF
TRBJ2-5 TRBV6-5 NA NA TGTGCCAGCAAAACCTCCGGGCTTGTCCAAGAGACCCAGTACTTC CASKTSGLVQETQYF
TRBJ1-5 TRBV12-3/TRBV12-4 NA many TGTGCCAGCAGCCTACAGGGCAATCAGCCCCAGCATTTT CASSLQGNQPQHF
TRBJ2-4 TRBV10-3 TRBD1 NA TGTGCCACCGGGACAGGGGAGAACATTCAGTACTTC CATGTGENIQYF
TRBJ1-2 TRBV29-1 NA NA TGCAGCGGTACGACAGGCTTCTATGGCTACACCTTC CSGTTGFYGYTF
TRBJ2-5 TRBV5-1 TRBD2 NA TGCGCCAGCAGCTTGGGGGGACTAGCGTATGAGACCCAGTACTTC CASSLGGLAYETQYF
TRBJ2-3 TRBV7-3 NA NA TGTGCCAGCAGCTTACCGCCGTTGGATACGCAGTATTTT CASSLPPLDTQYF
TRBJ2-7 TRBV6-6 TRBD2 NA TGTGCCAGCAGTTACTCGGGACTAGAGGGATACGAGCAGTACTTC CASSYSGLEGYEQYF
TRBJ1-2 TRBV5-6 NA few TGTGCCAGCAGCTTGGATGCAGCTAACTATGGCTACACCTTC CASSLDAANYGYTF
TRBJ2-5 TRBV11-2 TRBD2 few TGTGCCAGCAGCTTAGGCGGGACTAGCGGAGTCGGGCAAGAGACCCAGTACTTC CASSLGGTSGVGQETQYF
TRBJ2-7 TRBV11-1 TRBD2 NA TGTGCCAGCAGCTTTGTAAGCGGGGGGGGTCGAAATGAGCAGTACTTC CASSFVSGGGRNEQYF
TRBJ1-2 TRBV2 NA NA TGTGCCAGCAGTGGAGAGGCATGGGGCTACACCTTC CASSGEAWGYTF
TRBJ2-3 TRBV3-1 TRBD2 few TGTGCCAGCAGCCCCCCGGGGGGTACGCAGTATTTT CASSPPGGTQYF
TRBJ1-2 TRBV10-3 NA few TGTGCCATCAGTGAGCCGTCCGGGACGAGGGCGCGATACACCTTC CAISEPSGTRARYTF
TRBJ1-2 TRBV5-6 NA NA TGTGCCAGCAGCCTGCGTGATATAGGAAACTATGGCTACACCTTC CASSLRDIGNYGYTF
TRBJ2-1 TRBV29-1 TRBD1 NA TGCAGCGGACACGGGCCCGAACAGGGGGCTAAAATTGGAGACAATGAGCAGTTCTTC CSGHGPEQGAKIGDNEQFF
TRBJ2-1 TRBV11-3 TRBD2 NA TGTGCCAGCAGCTTAGGGCTGGCGGGGGGGCCAGATGAGCAGTTCTTC CASSLGLAGGPDEQFF